This entry lists 24 T cell receptor beta chains sequenced from one sample in a study of blood T cells in healthy people across ages. A second PCR, run for roughly 7 to 12 cycles, used a sample-barcoded 5' primer plus a J-beta primer mix. MiXCR, run by TCRdb on the 5' RACE reads, gives a single entry per CDR3 protein. The table lists about 1.8 million distinct CDR3 sequences, about 50% of them singletons. The sequenced sample was blood. These receptors came from a woman aged 40 to 55 in good health.

This clonotype appeared a few times. The CDR3 DNA follows: TGTGCCAGCAGCTTCGGACGGGCTCAGGGGGAAAAGACCCAGTACTTC. This encodes CASSFGRAQGEKTQYF. The chain recombines TRBV7-2 with TRBJ2-5; the match to TRBD1 covers 7 bases. Germline V gene lookup returns CDR1 SGHTA and CDR2 FQGNSA. This CDR3 contains 16 residues. V lost 3 bases and J lost 6; bases outside the gene matches: 13.

This clonotype showed up many times. The chain uses TRBV28 and TRBJ2-7; 8 bases line up with TRBD1. The germline CDR1 and CDR2 sequences are MDHEN and SYDVKM. The CDR3 length is 14 residues. J gave up 6 bases and V 4 bases, and 8 bases lay outside the gene matches. CDR3 in amino acids: CASSSGTGSGEQYF. CDR3 nucleotides: TGTGCCAGCAGTTCCGGGACAGGTAGTGGCGAGCAGTACTTC. Full variable domain (rest looked up from reference TRBV28 and TRBJ2-7): DVKVTQSSRYLVKRTGEKVFLECVQDMDHENMFWYRQDPGLGLRLIYFSYDVKMKEKGDIPEGYSVSREKKERFSLILESASTNQTSMYLCASSSGTGSGEQYFGPGTRLTVT.

The genes are TRBV4-3 and TRBJ2-3; TRBD1 matches 9 bases. Germline values: CDR1 LGHNA, CDR2 YSLEER. Trimming cost V 4 bases and J 4 bases; bases outside gene matches: 12. This CDR3 region has 17 residues. DNA of the CDR3: TGCGCCAGCAGCCTTCTTTCGCCGGGACAGGGCGCAGATACGCAGTATTTT. Translating gives CASSLLSPGQGADTQYF.

The V gene is TRBV4-2, the J gene TRBJ1-2, with 7 bases aligning to TRBD1. The CDR3 has 15 amino acids. V lost 1 base, J lost 8 bases, and 10 bases stayed unmatched. Germline values: CDR1 LGHNA, CDR2 YNFKEQ. CDR3 bases: TGTGCCAGCAGCCAAGCTTGGAGGGGGCTGGGAGGCTACACCTTC. It codes for CASSQAWRGLGGYTF.

The genes are TRBV2 and TRBJ1-2; no clear D gene. Per germline, CDR1 SNHLY and CDR2 FYNNEI. This CDR3 has 13 amino acids. With 3 bases removed from V and 3 bases from J, the gap between germline ends came to 8 bases. CDR3 nucleotides: TGTGCCAGCAGTGAGAGGGTTCACTATGGCTACACCTTC. Its protein is CASSERVHYGYTF. Full variable domain (rest looked up from reference TRBV2 and TRBJ1-2): EPEVTQTPSHQVTQMGQEVILRCVPISNHLYFYWYRQILGQKVEFLVSFYNNEISEKSEIFDDQFSVERPDGSNFTLKIRSTKLEDSAMYFCASSERVHYGYTFGSGTRLTVV.

With regard to this clonotype: Its ends do not fully match the called genes, so a read error is possible. The chain links TRBV6-5 to TRBJ2-4; D uncertain. Per the germline V gene, CDR1 is MNHEY and CDR2 is SVGAGI. The CDR3 is made up of 11 amino acids. CDR3 sequence reads: CASGYSNIQYF. The CDR3 DNA reads TGTGCCAGCGGTTATTCGAACATTCAGTACTTC.

The chain links TRBV2 to TRBJ2-3; D call uncertain. The CDR3 spans 16 residues. V was pared by 4 bases and J by 1 base, with 15 bases between. Germline CDR1 SNHLY, CDR2 FYNNEI. CDR3 bases: TGTGCCAGCAGTGTTGAGACACCGGAAGGCACAGATACGCAGTATTTT. Amino acids: CASSVETPEGTDTQYF. The variable domain in full, completed from reference TRBV2 and TRBJ2-3, reads EPEVTQTPSHQVTQMGQEVILRCVPISNHLYFYWYRQILGQKVEFLVSFYNNEISEKSEIFDDQFSVERPDGSNFTLKIRSTKLEDSAMYFCASSVETPEGTDTQYFGPGTRLTVL.

The chain employs TRBV6-2 or TRBV6-3 and TRBJ1-2; D call uncertain. Germline assignment: CDR1 MNHEY and CDR2 SVGEGT. The ends were cut back, 0 bases at V and 1 base at J, with 15 bases in the middle. The CDR3 totals 17 residues. As DNA, the CDR3 is TGTGCCAGCAGTTACTCCAAGATCAATGCCGTTAACTATGGCTACACCTTC. This codes for CASSYSKINAVNYGYTF.

The V gene is TRBV6-1, the J gene TRBJ2-3; 8 positions agree with TRBD1. The V and J ends lost 8 bases and 1 base, in that order; junction bases with no gene match: 14. CDR3 size: 17 residues. From germline, CDR1 is MNHNS and CDR2 SASEGT. As DNA, the CDR3 is TGTGCCAGCGGCTCACTAACAGGGGGTCATGGCACAGATACGCAGTATTTT. Its translation is CASGSLTGGHGTDTQYF.

This clonotype was counted once. The rearrangement links TRBV7-3 to TRBJ2-1, with TRBD2 matching over 8 bases. The CDR3 is 15 residues long. The V segment lost 1 base and the J segment 4 bases; nucleotides outside the gene matches: 3. The germline V gene has CDR1 SGHTA and CDR2 FQGTGA. The CDR3: CASSLMSGGYNEQFF. The CDR3 coding sequence is TGTGCCAGCAGCTTAATGAGCGGGGGATACAATGAGCAGTTCTTC.

The chain links TRBV28 to TRBJ2-5; possibly TRBD1 or TRBD2 for D (6 bases each). The end of the DNA aligns better with TRBJ2-7, so the J call may be wrong. Germline CDR1 is MDHEN and CDR2 is SYDVKM. The CDR3 consists of 11 residues. The CDR3 coding sequence is TGTGCCAGCCTCGGGGGCCTCGAGCAGTACTTC. Residues: CASLGGLEQYF.

The chain couples TRBV27 to TRBJ2-3; D remains ambiguous. Between the trimmed V and J ends, which lost 7 bases and 3 bases, there was a span of 11 bases. Germline CDR1 MNHEY, CDR2 SMNVEV (reference sequence). This CDR3 spans 13 amino acids. CDR3 in DNA: TGTGCCAGCAAAAGGGCAGGAACAGATACGCAGTATTTT. It encodes CASKRAGTDTQYF.

The chain combines TRBV15 with TRBJ2-7, with TRBD1 identical over 7 bases. CDR3 size: 14 residues. With 3 bases clipped from V and 1 base from J, the junction kept 3 bases outside the gene matches. The germline V gene has CDR1 LNHNV and CDR2 YYDKDF (reference sequence). The CDR3 region has the DNA TGTGCCACCAGCAGGGGGGACAGATCCTACGAGCAGTACTTC. Its translation: CATSRGDRSYEQYF.

The sample holds a few counts of this clonotype. V is TRBV6-1 and J is TRBJ2-6, with D possibly being TRBD1 or TRBD2 (5 bases each). The V gene lost 4 bases and the J gene lost 0 bases, with 13 bases spanning the gap. Germline V gives CDR1 MNHNS, CDR2 SASEGT. This CDR3 has 17 residues. CDR3 sequence: CASSAGRGSSGANVLTF. DNA of the CDR3: TGTGCCAGCAGTGCGGGACGGGGAAGCTCTGGGGCCAACGTCCTGACTTTC.

This chain links TRBV6-6 with TRBJ2-1; tentative D call: TRBD2 (5 bases). The germline gives CDR1 MNHNY, CDR2 SVGAGI (reference sequence). V gave up 4 bases and J gave up 2 bases, with 9 bases separating them. The CDR3 contains 14 residues. The CDR3 bases are TGTGCCAGCAGTTCGGGGAGCGCCTACAATGAGCAGTTCTTC. This sequence encodes CASSSGSAYNEQFF.

The CDR3 protein is CSAFLPPGQGFYGYTF. CDR3 DNA sequence: TGCAGTGCTTTTCTACCCCCGGGCCAGGGCTTCTATGGCTACACCTTC. The V gene is TRBV20-1, the J gene TRBJ1-2; D may be TRBD1 (5 bases). V was shortened by 5 bases and J by 4 bases, with 23 bases between the two germline ends. This CDR3 has 16 residues. Germline lookup yields CDR1 DFQATT and CDR2 SNEGSKA (reference sequence).

The V call is TRBV10-3, the J call TRBJ2-7; D may be TRBD2 (5 bases). Germline V lookup: CDR1 ENHRY, CDR2 SYGVKD. The V end was cut by 3 bases, the J end by 7 bases, with 16 bases between. This CDR3 is 14 amino acids long. The CDR3 sequence: CAISDTGWGVEQYF. Written as DNA, the CDR3 is TGTGCCATCAGTGATACGGGCTGGGGAGTTGAGCAGTACTTC.

The V gene is TRBV27, the J gene TRBJ1-4; D ambiguous. The CDR3 runs 15 residues. Trimming pared 5 bases from V and 0 bases from J, leaving 10 bases between. The germline CDR1 and CDR2 sequences are MNHEY and SMNVEV (reference sequence). DNA for the CDR3: TGTGCCAGCAGTCGGATCATAGCAACTAATGAAAAACTGTTTTTT. Its protein product is CASSRIIATNEKLFF.

This clonotype was picked up many times. The genes are TRBV20-1 and TRBJ2-1; 8 positions match TRBD2. Germline CDR1 and CDR2: DFQATT and SNEGSKA (reference sequence). The trim removed 3 bases at V and 2 bases at J, leaving 0 bases unmatched. The CDR3 loop spans 13 amino acids. CDR3 in amino acids: CSASGGAYNEQFF. The CDR3 nucleotides are TGCAGTGCTAGCGGGGGGGCCTACAATGAGCAGTTCTTC.

CDR3 loop: CASSFRDRGQPQHF. The DNA for the CDR3 is TGTGCCAGCAGTTTTAGGGACAGGGGCCAGCCCCAGCATTTT. The gene calls are TRBV7-2 and TRBJ1-5; the match to TRBD1 covers 10 bases. CDR1 is SGHTA, CDR2 FQGNSA, per germline. The junction had 6 bases not matched to a gene; V was cut back by 6 bases and J by 7 bases. This CDR3 is built from 14 residues.

The chain carries TRBV9 and TRBJ2-5; 8 positions match TRBD2. This CDR3 has 15 amino acids. Trimming cost V 2 bases and J 1 base; bases outside gene matches: 4. Looked up from germline, CDR1 is SGDLS and CDR2 is YYNGEE. The DNA of the CDR3 is TGTGCCAGCAGCGTCAACCGGGGGGGCCAAGAGACCCAGTACTTC. Translating gives CASSVNRGGQETQYF. The full variable domain, in which reference TRBV9 and TRBJ2-5 provide the parts outside the CDR3, is DSGVTQTPKHLITATGQRVTLRCSPRSGDLSVYWYQQSLDQGLQFLIQYYNGEERAKGNILERFSAQQFPDLHSELNLSSLELGDSALYFCASSVNRGGQETQYFGPGTRLLVL.

The chain employs TRBV28 and TRBJ2-3; D is possibly TRBD1 (6 bases). Germline V gene sequence: CDR1 MDHEN, CDR2 SYDVKM. This CDR3 has 13 residues. With 6 bases removed from V and 9 bases from J, the gap between germline ends came to 16 bases. For the CDR3, the DNA is TGTGCCAGCAGCCCAGGGGTCCCGGCGACGCAGTATTTT. Protein: CASSPGVPATQYF.

J is TRBJ2-3 and V is TRBV27; TRBD2 is a possible D gene (6 bases). V lost 10 bases, J lost 7 bases, and 18 bases lay in between. Germline V gene lookup returns CDR1 MNHEY and CDR2 SMNVEV (reference sequence). The CDR3 totals 13 residues. CDR3 sequence: CATGTDRGNTQYF. The CDR3 nucleotides are TGTGCCACGGGGACCGACCGCGGGAATACGCAGTATTTT.

Concerning this clonotype: At one end the junction does not follow the germline gene, possibly because of a read error. The chain links TRBV7-3 to TRBJ2-1, with 10 nucleotides matching TRBD1. CDR1 is SGHTA, CDR2 FQGTGA, per germline. The CDR3 has 16 amino acids. CDR3 in amino acids: CASSAEGQGWHNGQFF. CDR3 sequence (DNA): TGTGCCAGCAGCGCAGAGGGACAGGGGTGGCACAATGGGCAGTTCTTC.